This TCR beta chain emerged from a study of T cell changes during pregnancy in multiple sclerosis. Assay: immunoSEQ multiplex PCR; the TCRdb copy retains only in-frame clones and omits some. The sample yields more than 25,000 clones, 90% to 95% seen once. V dropped 3 bases and J dropped 4 bases, with 9 bases sitting between them. There are 14 residues in the CDR3. Germline lookup yields CDR1 KGHSH and CDR2 LQKENI. This receptor was identified in a female donor in good health, enrolled as a control in a pregnancy study. The material was CD8+ T cells from peripheral blood mononuclear cells, obtained in the second trimester of pregnancy. The V and J genes are TRBV18 and TRBJ1-4, with a weak D call TRBD1 (5 bases). The CDR3 loop is CASSPDRNNEKLFF. DNA of the CDR3: TGTGCCAGCTCACCCGACAGAAATAATGAAAAACTGTTTTTT. The whole variable domain, filled in from reference TRBV18 and TRBJ1-4, reads NAGVMQNPRHLVRRRGQEARLRCSPMKGHSHVYWYRQLPEEGLKFMVYLQKENIIDESGMPKERFSAEFPKEGPSILRIQQVVRGDSAAYFCASSPDRNNEKLFFGSGTQLSVL.